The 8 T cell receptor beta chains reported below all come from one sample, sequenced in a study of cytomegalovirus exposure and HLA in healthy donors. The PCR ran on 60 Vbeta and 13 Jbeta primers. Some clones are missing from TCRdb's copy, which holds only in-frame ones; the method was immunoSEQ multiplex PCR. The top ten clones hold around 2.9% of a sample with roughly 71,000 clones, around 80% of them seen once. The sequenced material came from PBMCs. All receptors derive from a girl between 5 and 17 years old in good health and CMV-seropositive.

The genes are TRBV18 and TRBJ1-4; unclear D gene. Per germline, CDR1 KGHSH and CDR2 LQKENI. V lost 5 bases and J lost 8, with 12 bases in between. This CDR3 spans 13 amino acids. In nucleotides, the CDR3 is TGTGCCAGCTCATCCTCCGTGGGCGAAAAACTGTTTTTT. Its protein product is CASSSSVGEKLFF.

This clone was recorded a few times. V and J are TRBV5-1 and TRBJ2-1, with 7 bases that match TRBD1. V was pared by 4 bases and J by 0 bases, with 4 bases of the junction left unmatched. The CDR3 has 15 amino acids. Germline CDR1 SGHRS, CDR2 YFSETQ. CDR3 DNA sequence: TGCGCCAGCAGCGTCAGGGGGAGCTCCTACAATGAGCAGTTCTTC. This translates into CASSVRGSSYNEQFF.

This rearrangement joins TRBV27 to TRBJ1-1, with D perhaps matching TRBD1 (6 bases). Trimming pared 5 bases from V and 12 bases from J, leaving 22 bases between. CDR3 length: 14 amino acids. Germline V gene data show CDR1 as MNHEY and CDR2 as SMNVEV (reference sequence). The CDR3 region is CASSKGGRASLPFF. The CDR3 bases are TGTGCCAGCAGTAAAGGGGGTCGCGCCTCCCTCCCTTTCTTT.

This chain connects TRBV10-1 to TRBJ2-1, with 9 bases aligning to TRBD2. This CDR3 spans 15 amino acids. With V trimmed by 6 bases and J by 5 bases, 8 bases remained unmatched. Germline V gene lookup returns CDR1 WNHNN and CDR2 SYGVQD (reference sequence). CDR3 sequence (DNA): TGCGCCAGCAGCGCCGGGACTAGCACTGACAATGAGCAGTTCTTC. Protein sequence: CASSAGTSTDNEQFF.

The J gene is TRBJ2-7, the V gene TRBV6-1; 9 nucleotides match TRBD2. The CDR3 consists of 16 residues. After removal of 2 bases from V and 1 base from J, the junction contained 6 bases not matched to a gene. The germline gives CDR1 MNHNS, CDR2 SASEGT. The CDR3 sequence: CASSENVAGVSYEQYF. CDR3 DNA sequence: TGTGCCAGCAGTGAAAATGTAGCGGGGGTTTCCTACGAGCAGTACTTC.

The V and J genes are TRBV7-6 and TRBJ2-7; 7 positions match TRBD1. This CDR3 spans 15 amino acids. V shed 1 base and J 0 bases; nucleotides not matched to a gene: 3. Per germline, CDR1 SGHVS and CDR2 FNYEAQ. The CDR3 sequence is CASSLGQGTSYEQYF. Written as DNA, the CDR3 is TGTGCCAGCAGCTTAGGACAGGGAACCTCCTACGAGCAGTACTTC.

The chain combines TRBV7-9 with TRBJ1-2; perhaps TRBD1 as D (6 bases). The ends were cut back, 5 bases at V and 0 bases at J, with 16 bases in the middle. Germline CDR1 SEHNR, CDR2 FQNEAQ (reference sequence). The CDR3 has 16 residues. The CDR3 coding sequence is TGTGCCAGCAGCCTTAGACAGGCTACAGCTAACTATGGCTACACCTTC. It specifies CASSLRQATANYGYTF.

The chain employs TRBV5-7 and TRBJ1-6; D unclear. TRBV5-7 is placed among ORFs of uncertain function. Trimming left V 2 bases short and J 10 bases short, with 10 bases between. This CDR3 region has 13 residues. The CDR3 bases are TGTGCCAGCAGCTTTACCCAACACTCACCCCTCCACTTT. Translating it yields CASSFTQHSPLHF.